This entry lists 19 T cell receptor beta chains sequenced from one sample in a study of regulatory T cells in long-lasting Graves disease. Time point of the sample: newly diagnosed GD, antithyroid drugs for less than 3 months. With RNA extracted from PBMCs as input, the TCR library was made. Combining iRepertoire HTBI primers with Arm-PCR of CDR3 regions, the authors built TCR beta libraries. Using its own MiXCR run on the multiplex PCR reads, TCRdb lists one record per CDR3 protein. The sample contains about 330,000 distinct CDR3 sequences, around 16% of which appear only once. These data were also filed under a second study, of T cells in Graves' hyperthyroidism and ophthalmopathy.

Sample: peripheral blood mononuclear cells (PBMCs), taken at new diagnosis, from a patient treated with antithyroid drugs. Source of these receptors: a woman aged 18-29 years with Graves disease.

CDR3 sequence (DNA): TGCGCCAGCAGCACCGCAGCAGAAGCTGGAAACACCATATATTTT. Translated, it gives CASSTAAEAGNTIYF. V gene TRBV5-1 combines with J gene TRBJ1-3; no reliable D call. V was pared by 4 bases and J by 2 bases, with 13 bases between. CDR3 length: 15 amino acids. Germline V gene data show CDR1 as SGHRS and CDR2 as YFSETQ.

This sequence joins TRBV12-3 or TRBV12-4 and TRBJ2-7; D may match TRBD1 or TRBD2 (5 bases each). This CDR3 is built from 15 residues. The V and J ends lost 4 bases and 3 bases respectively, with 16 bases between them. CDR3 loop: CASSYPAGAVYEQYF. The CDR3 DNA sequence: TGTGCCAGCAGTTACCCAGCCGGGGCCGTCTACGAGCAGTACTTC.

This clonotype was seen repeatedly, ten times or more. V gene TRBV20-1 combines with J gene TRBJ2-5; D perhaps matches TRBD2 (5 bases). The CDR3 contains 10 residues. Per germline, CDR1 DFQATT and CDR2 SNEGSKA (reference sequence). As DNA, the CDR3 is TGCAGGGGAGATGGGGAGACCCAGTACTTC. This codes for CRGDGETQYF.

In this sample, this clonotype turned up many times. V is TRBV20-1 and J is TRBJ2-7, with D maybe TRBD2 (5 bases). V lost 6 bases, J lost 4 bases, and 13 bases lay in between. This CDR3 has 12 residues. Germline values: CDR1 DFQATT, CDR2 SNEGSKA (reference sequence). The CDR3 DNA reads as TGCAGTGCCCCTGAACGGGGTTACGAGCAGTACTTC. Translating it yields CSAPERGYEQYF.

This sequence joins TRBV6-1 and TRBJ1-1; D unresolved. Germline loops: CDR1 MNHNS, CDR2 SASEGT. V was trimmed by 6 bases and J by 10 bases, leaving 18 bases between them. The CDR3 sequence is 13 residues long. The CDR3 DNA reads as TGTGCCAGCAGAGCCCAGGCGCGGGCGTCAGCTTTCTTT. It specifies CASRAQARASAFF.

The chain employs TRBV5-1 and TRBJ1-2; D gene uncertain. The CDR3 extends over 12 amino acids. Between the trimmed V and J ends, which lost 0 bases and 8 bases, there was a span of 8 bases. Germline values: CDR1 SGHRS, CDR2 YFSETQ. The CDR3 sequence is CASSLDRRGYTF. DNA of the CDR3: TGCGCCAGCAGCTTGGATAGGAGGGGCTACACCTTC.

This clonotype was seen at least ten times. This rearrangement joins TRBV12-3 or TRBV12-4 to TRBJ1-2, with 7 bases lining up with TRBD1. There are 14 residues in the CDR3. Germline trimming cut 5 bases from V and 4 bases from J; bases unmatched to any gene: 7. This chain's CDR3 is CASSPDRVAYGYTF. For the CDR3, the DNA is TGTGCCAGCAGTCCCGACAGGGTGGCCTATGGCTACACCTTC.

This clonotype was picked up many times. The rearrangement uses TRBV28 and TRBJ2-7; 9 nucleotides agree with TRBD1. The CDR3 covers 14 residues. Germline V lookup: CDR1 MDHEN, CDR2 SYDVKM. V shed 7 bases and J 5 bases; nucleotides not matched to a gene: 9. CDR3 DNA: TGTGCCAGCAATATCCGGGACAGGGTGCACGAGCAGTACTTC. This codes for CASNIRDRVHEQYF.

A note on this clonotype: Possible read error: a much larger clone is one base away. CDR3 nucleotide sequence: TGTGCCAGCAGCTGGGGACAGGGGAAATACAATGAGCGGTTCTTC. This translates into CASSWGQGKYNERFF. The gene calls are TRBV7-2 and TRBJ2-1; 10 bases agree with TRBD1. The CDR3 loop spans 15 amino acids. The germline CDR1 and CDR2 sequences are SGHTA and FQGNSA.

The chain recombines TRBV3-1 with TRBJ1-2, with 7 bases identical to TRBD1. V dropped 4 bases and J dropped 5; count of bases not matched to a gene: 10. The germline V gene has CDR1 LGHDT and CDR2 YNNKEL (reference sequence). This CDR3 spans 15 amino acids. The DNA of the CDR3 is TGTGCCAGCAGCCGCACCGGGACAGCCCTATATGGCTACACCTTC. The encoded protein is CASSRTGTALYGYTF.

The V call is TRBV3-1, the J call TRBJ2-4; tentative D call: TRBD2 (6 bases). Germline CDR1 and CDR2: LGHDT and YNNKEL (reference sequence). The CDR3 has 17 amino acids. V was shortened by 4 bases and J by 0 bases, with 16 bases between the two germline ends. The CDR3 region is CASSPRKRGVAKNIQYF. The CDR3 coding sequence is TGTGCCAGCAGCCCCCGAAAGCGCGGGGTAGCCAAAAACATTCAGTACTTC.

The table lists this clonotype with a few counts. This chain links TRBV12-3 or TRBV12-4 with TRBJ1-1; 9 bases are shared with TRBD1. The trim removed 6 bases at V and 1 base at J, leaving 6 bases unmatched. CDR3 size: 15 residues. CDR3: CASRAPQGANTEAFF. Written as DNA, the CDR3 is TGTGCCAGCAGGGCCCCACAGGGGGCGAACACTGAAGCTTTCTTT.

The sample holds many counts of this clonotype. The chain links TRBV2 to TRBJ1-2, with D possibly being TRBD1 (5 bases). V was shortened by 8 bases and J by 3 bases, with 13 bases between the two germline ends. The V gene's germline CDR1 is SNHLY and CDR2 FYNNEI. The CDR3 length is 13 residues. The CDR3 here is CASGGLLHYGYTF. CDR3 coding DNA: TGTGCCAGCGGGGGTTTACTCCACTATGGCTACACCTTC.

This chain links TRBV20-1 with TRBJ2-1; the match to TRBD2 covers 8 bases. The CDR3 is 17 amino acids. J lost 5 bases, V lost 0 bases, and 12 bases had no gene match. Germline lookup yields CDR1 DFQATT and CDR2 SNEGSKA (reference sequence). The CDR3 loop is CSARDSGKALRDNEQFF. The CDR3 bases are TGCAGTGCTAGAGATAGCGGGAAGGCCCTTAGGGACAATGAGCAGTTCTTC.

In this sample, this clonotype turned up many times. The rearrangement links TRBV7-2 to TRBJ2-7; 7 positions match TRBD2. The CDR3 spans 15 residues. The V gene's germline CDR1 is SGHTA and CDR2 FQGNSA. J gave up 3 bases and V 5 bases, and 10 bases lay outside the gene matches. This CDR3 is CASSAPGLPFYEQYF. CDR3 DNA: TGTGCCAGCAGCGCCCCGGGACTACCTTTCTACGAGCAGTACTTC.

The chain carries TRBV20-1 and TRBJ2-4; 7 nucleotides agree with TRBD1. The CDR3 totals 11 residues. Germline V gene sequence: CDR1 DFQATT, CDR2 SNEGSKA (reference sequence). Germline trimming cut 3 bases from V and 7 bases from J; bases unmatched to any gene: 0. This CDR3 is CSARDRNIQYF. In nucleotides, the CDR3 is TGCAGTGCTAGGGACAGGAACATTCAGTACTTC.

This clonotype was counted a few times. The chain recombines TRBV5-1 with TRBJ2-7, with 7 bases identical to TRBD1. This CDR3 comprises 14 residues. Germline values: CDR1 SGHRS, CDR2 YFSETQ. V gave up 1 base and J gave up 1 base; unmatched junction bases: 2. The CDR3 protein is CASSLTGDSYEQYF. The CDR3 bases are TGCGCCAGCAGCTTGACAGGGGATTCCTACGAGCAGTACTTC.

This clonotype was counted many times. The chain is built from TRBV3-1 and TRBJ1-2; D is uncertain. This CDR3 has 13 amino acids. The V gene lost 2 bases and the J gene lost 2 bases, with 6 bases spanning the gap. Germline CDR1 is LGHDT and CDR2 is YNNKEL (reference sequence). CDR3 in DNA: TGTGCCAGCAGCCAACTGACCAACTATGGCTACACCTTC. It is translated as CASSQLTNYGYTF.

V is TRBV19 and J is TRBJ1-2; no clear D gene. CDR1 LNHDA and CDR2 SQIVND come from the germline V gene (reference sequence). The CDR3 is 12 amino acids. The CDR3 spells CATDALNYGYTF. DNA for the CDR3: TGTGCTACGGACGCGTTGAACTATGGCTACACCTTC.